A selection of T cell receptor beta chains follows, all from one sample in a study of human CD8 memory T cell subsets. TCRdb re-called the 5' RACE reads and shows each CDR3 protein once, DNA omitted. The sample table sets out roughly 16,000 distinct CDR3 sequences. The specimen sequenced was CD8+ stem-like memory T cells (TSCM and TCM) sorted from PBMCs. The receptors shown here come from a human donor in good health. CDR3s include the opening cysteine and the closing phenylalanine or tryptophan. Not all rows give a size; the values are once, few, many and, for expanded clones, a class.

>TRBJ2-7|TRBV4-1|-
CASSQDNWSYEQYF
>TRBJ1-1|TRBV25-1|-
CASSEFVTRDGAFF
>TRBJ2-3|TRBV6-5|-
CASSSLLAGVSTDTQYF
>TRBJ2-1|TRBV12-3/TRBV12-4|-
CASRTTPGSYNEQFF
>TRBJ2-3|TRBV9|-
CASSPRPVAAVSGRSSDTQYF
>TRBJ2-1|TRBV7-2|-
CASSFYEGRLYNEQFF
>TRBJ2-3|TRBV7-9|medium-sized
CASSLVDTTDTQYF
>TRBJ2-7|TRBV14|medium-sized
CASSQQGAPTYEQYF
>TRBJ2-7|TRBV24-1|-
CATSDSRGAYEQYF
>TRBJ2-3|TRBV20-1|-
CSASPGTSGTDTQYF
>TRBJ2-7|TRBV27|-
CASSSPGQGSYEQYF
>TRBJ2-1|TRBV6-5|medium-sized
CASSYSGPNEQFF
>TRBJ1-1|TRBV30|-
CAWSYMGLNTEAFF
>TRBJ2-1|TRBV3-1|-
CASSQDIRPSGGSYNEQFF
>TRBJ1-1|TRBV4-3|-
CASSQDYRGNTEAFF
>TRBJ1-5|TRBV19|-
CASSVDRASNQPQHF
>TRBJ2-7|TRBV7-2|-
CASSSAGPGFYEQYF
>TRBJ1-1|TRBV3-1|-
CASSPGQTAEAFF
>TRBJ2-3|TRBV5-1|-
CASSSLLRTGDTIGADTQYF
>TRBJ2-1|TRBV19|-
CASSIAGGSHNEQFF
>TRBJ1-1|TRBV7-6|medium-sized
CASSSDPGGLTEAFF
>TRBJ2-5|TRBV7-9|-
CASSLGGTGGQETQYF
>TRBJ1-2|TRBV5-1|-
CASSSGARDGYTF
>TRBJ2-7|TRBV7-8|-
CASSLAREFGGGTYEQYF
>TRBJ2-5|TRBV6-2/TRBV6-3|-
CASRDPREQETQYF
>TRBJ2-2|TRBV7-9|-
CASSPTGSTGELFF
>TRBJ2-1|TRBV4-1|-
CASSQGQGSYNEQFF
>TRBJ2-7|TRBV29-1|-
CSVRGQGRYEQYF
>TRBJ1-1|TRBV5-1|-
CASTPSGDAEAFF
>TRBJ1-2|TRBV3-1|-
CASSARQGAESLYGYTF
>TRBJ2-1|TRBV28|-
CASSYSYNEQFF
>TRBJ2-1|TRBV6-1|-
CASSEAVTWDEQFF
>TRBJ2-5|TRBV20-1|medium-sized
CSAMDSWEQETQYF
>TRBJ2-5|TRBV20-1|-
CSASRLGQETQYF
>TRBJ1-1|TRBV9|-
CASSVDWGGTEAFF
>TRBJ2-2|TRBV4-2|-
CASSQEDRGYTGELFF
>TRBJ2-1|TRBV4-1|-
CASSQDRPGVFGDNEQFF
>TRBJ2-7|TRBV2|-
CASSEELAATYEQYF
>TRBJ2-7|TRBV7-9|-
CASSLASGGLNEQYF
>TRBJ1-2|TRBV10-3|-
CAISESVGGSNYGYTF
>TRBJ2-2|TRBV29-1|medium-sized
CSVEGIAGELFF
>TRBJ2-1|TRBV7-2|medium-sized
CASSLEVVYEQFF
>TRBJ2-3|TRBV5-6|-
CASSLWGLTDTQYF
>TRBJ1-1|TRBV12-3/TRBV12-4|-
CASSSSYYRKNTEAFF
>TRBJ2-5|TRBV20-1|-
CSARSRGGRETQYF
>TRBJ1-1|TRBV4-1|-
CASSQARGRFPEAFF
>TRBJ2-3|TRBV11-3|-
CASSHGTTDTQYF
>TRBJ2-7|TRBV7-7|-
CASLPGGFYEQYF
>TRBJ1-1|TRBV7-3|-
CASSPQDNPNTEAFF
>TRBJ2-5|TRBV2|-
CASSDRGPQQETQYF
>TRBJ2-7|TRBV28|-
CASRQAGPYEQYF